The sequence of this T cell receptor (beta chain) was determined in a study of regulatory T cells in long-lasting Graves disease. Study findings and constraints: Comparison showed that persistent patients shared more public clonotypes (about 2,600) than new patients (roughly 970).

This clonotype was seen at least ten times. Its specificity is not known. Between the trimmed V and J ends, which lost 1 base and 8 bases, there was a span of 12 bases. Germline lookup yields CDR1 DFQATT and CDR2 SNEGSKA (reference sequence). The CDR3 length is 14 residues. The authors built TCR beta libraries using iRepertoire HTBI primers and Arm-PCR of CDR3 regions. Each CDR3 protein is one row after TCRdb ran MiXCR on the multiplex PCR reads. This table holds about 530,000 distinct CDR3 sequences, 15% to 20% found once. Noted time point: newly diagnosed GD, antithyroid drugs for less than 3 months. Preparation of the TCR library used RNA extracted from PBMCs. The same sample was also used in a study of T cells in Graves' hyperthyroidism and ophthalmopathy. Turning to that study: Exclusions: uncontrolled infection, other autoimmune disease, pregnancy, lactation. RT-PCR in the first round (using the HTBI primer set) targeted the TCR CDR3. Model-based prediction identified ophthalmopathy a median around 6.5 months prior to its onset.

This TCR came from a middle-aged woman with Graves disease. This chain links TRBV20-1 with TRBJ1-6, with D hard to call. The sample consisted of peripheral blood mononuclear cells (PBMCs), taken at new diagnosis, from a patient treated with antithyroid drugs. CDR3 nucleotide sequence: TGCAGTGCTAGAGTGCGGGTCAAGGATTCACCCCTCCACTTT. This encodes CSARVRVKDSPLHF.